This T cell receptor (beta chain) was retrieved from a study of T-cell reconstitution after alpha-beta-depleted transplantation in children. The authors prepared the TCRbeta library with unique molecular identifiers. One entry per CDR3 protein, called by TCRdb with MiXCR from the PCR reads. The data contain more than 40,000 distinct CDR3 sequences, under 60% of them seen just once; the ten biggest clones take up 30% to 40%. Points on this clonotype: This may come from a read error, since a much larger clone is one base off.

The CDR3 spans 18 residues. Sequences were derived from peripheral blood, sampled before TCRalphabeta/CD19-depleted stem cell transplant. The chain joins TRBV12-3 or TRBV12-4 to TRBJ2-3; D may be TRBD2 (5 bases). The origin of this receptor is a boy less than two years old with SCID, due to receive a stem cell transplant. CDR3 loop: CARRPNAAGPATPDTQYF. The CDR3 DNA is TGTGCCCGCAGGCCCAACGCGGCGGGTCCGGCCACCCCAGATACGCAGTATTTT.